Listed here are 12 T cell receptor beta chains from one sample, sequenced in a study of blood T cells in healthy people across ages (dated by TCRdb to between 2014 and 2017). Library method: 5' RACE. The data were produced on an Illumina HiSeq 2500. A second 7 to 11 cycle PCR used a sample-barcoded 5' primer and a J-beta primer mix. TCRdb reworked the public reads: Q25 trimming with fastp, MiXCR clone assembly, productive beta chains retained. When rows share a CDR3 protein, they turn into one entry using the most common DNA and genes. The sample table contains some 1.5 million distinct CDR3 sequences; only one count was recorded for 28% of them. Clones ranked in the top ten supply 6.5% to 8.5% of the sample. The sample consisted of blood. The source is a woman aged 30 to 39 in good health.

This chain uses TRBV15 with TRBJ2-7; D ambiguous. Germline CDR1 reads LNHNV; CDR2 reads YYDKDF (reference sequence). The V end was cut by 0 bases, the J end by 0 bases, with 15 bases between. The CDR3 is made up of 17 amino acids. CDR3 sequence (DNA): TGTGCCACCAGCAGAGATCTTTCATGGCTAAACTCCTACGAGCAGTACTTC. Translation gives CATSRDLSWLNSYEQYF.

The J gene is TRBJ1-1, the V gene TRBV3-1; D might be TRBD1 (5 bases). The CDR3 has 16 amino acids. V was clipped by 4 bases and J by 0 bases, with 15 bases between them. Germline V lookup: CDR1 LGHDT, CDR2 YNNKEL (reference sequence). CDR3 sequence (DNA): TGTGCCAGCAGCCCTCGCCCGACAGAATTGAACACTGAAGCTTTCTTT. Translating it yields CASSPRPTELNTEAFF.

The genes are TRBV20-1 and TRBJ2-7, with 7 bases lining up with TRBD2. Near its end, the DNA agrees better with TRBJ2-5, so the J call may be wrong. Germline CDR1 and CDR2: DFQATT and SNEGSKA (reference sequence). The CDR3 loop spans 17 amino acids. CDR3 amino acids: CSARVFGRQALRVTQYF. As DNA, the CDR3 is TGCAGTGCTAGAGTCTTCGGGAGGCAGGCTCTGAGGGTGACCCAGTACTTC.

This clonotype was detected a few times. This sequence joins TRBV7-3 and TRBJ1-6; D is unclear. In germline, CDR1 is SGHTA, CDR2 FQGTGA. The CDR3 is 15 amino acids. Trimming took off 6 bases at V and 7 bases at J, with 16 bases between the two ends. For the CDR3, the DNA is TGTGCCAGCAGTCAAATCCCAGGTGGAAATTCACCCCTCCACTTT. It codes for CASSQIPGGNSPLHF. Together with reference TRBV7-3 and TRBJ1-6, the CDR3 gives the full variable domain: GAGVSQTPSNKVTEKGKYVELRCDPISGHTALYWYRQSLGQGPEFLIYFQGTGAADDSGLPNDRFFAVRPEGSVSTLKIQRTERGDSAVYLCASSQIPGGNSPLHFGNGTRLTVT.

As for this clonotype: With a much larger clone just one base away, this may be a read error. The genes are TRBV7-2 and TRBJ2-7; D gene ambiguous. The J call may be wrong; the DNA end is better matched by TRBJ2-5. CDR3 length equals 14 residues. Germline CDR1 and CDR2: SGHTA and FQGNSA. The CDR3 DNA follows: TGTGTCAGCAGCTTAGCCACGGGTATACAGACCCAGTACTTC. This codes for CVSSLATGIQTQYF.

This clonotype was seen just once. The chain is built from TRBV11-2 and TRBJ2-2; 9 nucleotides match TRBD2. V gave up 3 bases and J gave up 7 bases; unmatched junction bases: 12. The CDR3 length is 17 residues. Looked up from germline, CDR1 is SGHAT and CDR2 is FQNNGV. This CDR3 is CASSFAPGTSLHGELFF. The CDR3 DNA sequence: TGTGCCAGCAGCTTTGCTCCCGGGACTAGCCTGCACGGGGAGCTGTTTTTT.

In this sample, this clonotype turned up many times. The chain has TRBV20-1 and TRBJ2-1, with D uncertain. V lost 0 bases to trimming and J lost 9 bases, with 9 bases between them. The CDR3 runs 12 residues. The germline V gene has CDR1 DFQATT and CDR2 SNEGSKA (reference sequence). The CDR3 is CSARDSRSEQFF. CDR3 nucleotide sequence: TGCAGTGCTAGAGATTCCCGCAGTGAGCAGTTCTTC.

This clonotype has more than one count but fewer than ten. The chain combines TRBV7-6 with TRBJ2-5; the match to TRBD1 covers 11 bases. CDR1 SGHVS and CDR2 FNYEAQ come from the germline V gene. The CDR3 is made up of 17 amino acids. The ends lost 5 bases at V and 6 bases at J; junction bases unmatched: 14. This chain's CDR3 is CASSQLGTGGVIQTQYF. Written as DNA, the CDR3 is TGTGCCAGCAGCCAACTCGGGACAGGGGGAGTTATACAGACCCAGTACTTC. The whole variable domain, filled in from reference TRBV7-6 and TRBJ2-5, reads GAGVSQSPRYKVTKRGQDVALRCDPISGHVSLYWYRQALGQGPEFLTYFNYEAQQDKSGLPNDRFSAERPEGSISTLTIQRTEQRDSAMYRCASSQLGTGGVIQTQYFGPGTRLLVL.

The chain links TRBV12-3 or TRBV12-4 to TRBJ2-1; TRBD2 matches 11 bases. Losses at the gene ends were 9 bases for V and 8 bases for J; bases not matched to a gene: 12. The CDR3 loop spans 15 amino acids. CDR3 protein: CASRIRLAGLDEQFF. DNA of the CDR3: TGTGCCAGTCGGATAAGACTAGCGGGACTCGATGAGCAGTTCTTC.

The chain joins TRBV6-1 to TRBJ2-7; no clear D. The last part of the DNA fits TRBJ2-5 better; the J call may be wrong. This CDR3 contains 11 residues. CDR1 and CDR2 (germline): MNHNS, SASEGT. As DNA, the CDR3 is TGTGCCAGCAGTGAATCGAGGACCCAGTACTTC. It yields the protein CASSESRTQYF.

This clonotype came up a few times. The rearrangement links TRBV28 to TRBJ2-6, with 8 bases fitting TRBD1. Germline loops: CDR1 MDHEN, CDR2 SYDVKM. V dropped 2 bases and J dropped 4; count of bases not matched to a gene: 7. The CDR3 sequence is 17 residues long. The CDR3 nucleotides read TGTGCCAGCAGTTTAAGGACAGGGACCCCCGGGGCCAACGTCCTGACTTTC. This encodes CASSLRTGTPGANVLTF.

The chain combines TRBV7-3 with TRBJ1-1, with a tentative D call TRBD1 (6 bases). Trimming removed 5 bases at V and 0 bases at J, with 13 bases between. In germline, CDR1 is SGHTA, CDR2 FQGTGA. There are 15 residues in the CDR3. The CDR3: CASSNTGNMNTEAFF. CDR3 nucleotide sequence: TGTGCCAGCAGCAACACAGGGAACATGAACACTGAAGCTTTCTTT. Supplemented by reference TRBV7-3 and TRBJ1-1, the full variable domain reads GAGVSQTPSNKVTEKGKYVELRCDPISGHTALYWYRQSLGQGPEFLIYFQGTGAADDSGLPNDRFFAVRPEGSVSTLKIQRTERGDSAVYLCASSNTGNMNTEAFFGQGTRLTVV.